One T cell receptor (beta chain) is described in this entry. Antigen specificity is unknown. This table comes from immunoSEQ multiplex PCR, and its TCRdb copy is limited to in-frame clones, with some not included. The table shows about 76,000 clones, with over 80% occurring only once. Germline CDR1 SGHTA, CDR2 FQGTGA. Unmatched junction bases numbered 6, after V lost 0 bases and J lost 3 bases. This CDR3 comprises 16 residues. This sample is drawn from a study of OX40 agonist ivuxolimab in advanced cancers. As for the study in general: Having had anti-PD-1, anti-PD-L1 or anti-CTLA-4 therapy before was allowed, and over 35% had some.

General study findings and limits: On average, CD8+ T cells had more expanded clones than CD4+. The study observed clonal expansion of CD4+ and CD8+ blood T cells by week 6 at 0.1 to 3.0 mg/kg. With doses of 0.1-3.0 mg/kg, partial responders showed among the lowest clonal expansion.

Specimen: CD4+ or CD8+ T cells sorted from blood, collected in a trial of the OX40 agonist ivuxolimab. The genes are TRBV7-3 and TRBJ2-7, with 9 positions matching TRBD2. This sequence originates from an adult with an advanced solid tumor such as melanoma, head and neck, liver or kidney cancer. CDR3 protein: CASSLTGGTSHYEQYF. The CDR3 nucleotides are TGTGCCAGCAGCTTAACTGGGGGGACTAGCCACTACGAGCAGTACTTC.